The rows below give T cell receptor beta chains drawn from one sample of a study of regulatory T cells in long-lasting Graves disease. TCRdb itself ran the multiplex PCR reads through MiXCR, one entry per CDR3 protein. The table shows under 450,000 distinct CDR3 sequences, with over 9.5% occurring only once. The sample was also linked to a second study, of T cells in Graves' hyperthyroidism and ophthalmopathy.

The material was peripheral blood mononuclear cells (PBMCs), obtained at new diagnosis, from a patient treated with antithyroid drugs. Receptor source: a young woman with Graves disease. The CDR3 runs from the conserved cysteine through the conserved F or W. D genes are given only for firm matches. A clone size is listed for some rows: how often the clone was seen (once, few, many), or a class if it is expanded.

d_call j_call clone_size v_call cdr3_nt cdr3_aa
. TRBJ1-6 . TRBV10-1 TGCGCCAGCAGTGAGGTTAATTCACCCCTCCACTTT CASSEVNSPLHF
TRBD1 TRBJ1-1 many TRBV11-2 TGTGCCAGCAGACTGGACAGGGGCACTGAAGCTTTCTTT CASRLDRGTEAFF
. TRBJ1-5 many TRBV7-2 TGTGCCAGCAGCTTAGGGGGTCGGCAGCCCCAGCATTTT CASSLGGRQPQHF
. TRBJ2-2 many TRBV11-2 TGTGCCAGCACCCAGATGCCGGGGAACACCGGGGAGCTGTTTTTT CASTQMPGNTGELFF
TRBD1 TRBJ2-3 many TRBV29-1 TGCAGCGCAGCCGGGACAGGTCGCCGGCCCACAGATACGCAGTATTTT CSAAGTGRRPTDTQYF
. TRBJ2-1 . TRBV6-2/TRBV6-3 TGTGCCAGCAGTTACGAGGGTGGATCCAATGAGCAGTTCTTC CASSYEGGSNEQFF
. TRBJ1-1 many TRBV11-1 TGTGCCAGCAGCTTAGTAGGGCCCGTGAACACTGAAGCTTTCTTT CASSLVGPVNTEAFF
TRBD1 TRBJ2-1 . TRBV29-1 TGCAGCGTTCGGGACAGAGTACAAGGGGAGCAGTTCTTC CSVRDRVQGEQFF
. TRBJ2-1 many TRBV7-9 TGTGCCAGCAGCTTAACAACGAAATACAATGAGCAGTTCTTC CASSLTTKYNEQFF
TRBD1 TRBJ1-1 many TRBV2 TGTGCCAGCAAGCCCGGGACAGGGCCCACTGAAGCTTTCTTT CASKPGTGPTEAFF
. TRBJ1-4 . TRBV4-1 TGCGCCAGCAGCCAAAAGGACAGCCAGAATGAAAAACTGTTTTTT CASSQKDSQNEKLFF
. TRBJ1-2 many TRBV15 TGTGCCACCAGCAGAGACTTTAACGAGGGTTTGAGCTATGGCTACACCTTC CATSRDFNEGLSYGYTF
TRBD1 TRBJ2-5 many TRBV6-2/TRBV6-3 TGTGCCAGCAGTCGAGACAGGGTACGAGAGACCCAGTACTTC CASSRDRVRETQYF
. TRBJ1-4 . TRBV7-9 TGTGCCAGCAGCTTACCGGGACGTAATGAAAAACTGTTTTTT CASSLPGRNEKLFF
. TRBJ1-1 many TRBV29-1 TGCAGCGTTGGGCAGGGAGGAACTTTCTTT CSVGQGGTFF
. TRBJ2-5 many TRBV6-2/TRBV6-3 TGTGCCAGCAGTTACCCGTACACAAACCAAGAGACCCAGTACTTC CASSYPYTNQETQYF
. TRBJ2-7 . TRBV18 TGTGCCAGCTCACCGCGAGGGGTAAGCTCCTACGAGCAGTACTTC CASSPRGVSSYEQYF
. TRBJ2-2 . TRBV9 TGTGCCAGCAGTGACGGACAAGGGGTAGTCGGGGCCGGGGAGCTGTTTTTT CASSDGQGVVGAGELFF
. TRBJ2-3 many TRBV2 TGTGCCAGCAGCGCGCCCGGGAGCCTCGCAGATACGCAGTATTTT CASSAPGSLADTQYF
. TRBJ1-1 many TRBV6-1 TGTGCCAGCGGCCTCAGGGGTGGAGCTTTCTTT CASGLRGGAFF
. TRBJ1-5 many TRBV27 TGTGCCAGCAGCTTCGACAGGCAAGGACAGCCCCAGCATTTT CASSFDRQGQPQHF
TRBD2 TRBJ2-3 many TRBV5-1 TGCGCCAGCAGCTTGGAGGGCCGGGCGGGGGATAATACGCAGTATTTT CASSLEGRAGDNTQYF
. TRBJ1-4 . TRBV6-1 TGTGCCAGCAGCCCCCCCGATGAAAAACTGTTTTTT CASSPPDEKLFF
. TRBJ1-5 . TRBV4-3 TGCGCCAGCAGCCAAGTACGGGCGGGGCAGCCCCAGCATTTT CASSQVRAGQPQHF
. TRBJ2-5 many TRBV18 TGTGCCAGCTCACCAACCGGGGAGACCCAGTACTTC CASSPTGETQYF
TRBD1 TRBJ1-1 many TRBV2 TGTGCCAGCAGTGAATGGGCCGGGACAGCGAACACTGAAGCTTTCTTT CASSEWAGTANTEAFF
. TRBJ2-1 . TRBV2 TGTGCCAGCAGTGACGGTAGTTTCTTTTCTCAGTTCTTC CASSDGSFFSQFF
. TRBJ2-1 many TRBV7-6 TGTGCCAGCAGCCCCCTGCCCGGTAGGCACAATGAGCAGTTCTTC CASSPLPGRHNEQFF
. TRBJ1-2 . TRBV5-6 TGTGCCAGCAGCTTGGCCGGCTTCTATAACTATGGCTACACCTTC CASSLAGFYNYGYTF
TRBD1 TRBJ2-1 many TRBV24-1 TGTGCCACCAGTGATGACAGGGGCCTTTTAAGCTACAATGAGCAGTTCTTC CATSDDRGLLSYNEQFF
TRBD1 TRBJ2-3 few TRBV28 TGTGCCAGCAGTCGTACCGGACAGGGCGCAGATACGCAGTATTTT CASSRTGQGADTQYF
TRBD1 TRBJ1-2 many TRBV18 TGTGCCAGCTCCCCTTCCGGGACAGCAGTCCTCGGCTACACCTTC CASSPSGTAVLGYTF
TRBD2 TRBJ2-5 . TRBV6-1 TGTGCCAGCAGCCGGGCTCGGGGGGGGATGAAAGAGACCCAGTACTTC CASSRARGGMKETQYF
. TRBJ2-7 few TRBV6-1 TGTGCCAGCAGTGAAGCGGTCGCGGTTTTCGGTTACGAGCAGTACTTC CASSEAVAVFGYEQYF
. TRBJ1-3 . TRBV4-1 TGCGCCAGCAGCCAAGATCCGGGTTCTCTTTTTGGAAACACCATATATTTT CASSQDPGSLFGNTIYF